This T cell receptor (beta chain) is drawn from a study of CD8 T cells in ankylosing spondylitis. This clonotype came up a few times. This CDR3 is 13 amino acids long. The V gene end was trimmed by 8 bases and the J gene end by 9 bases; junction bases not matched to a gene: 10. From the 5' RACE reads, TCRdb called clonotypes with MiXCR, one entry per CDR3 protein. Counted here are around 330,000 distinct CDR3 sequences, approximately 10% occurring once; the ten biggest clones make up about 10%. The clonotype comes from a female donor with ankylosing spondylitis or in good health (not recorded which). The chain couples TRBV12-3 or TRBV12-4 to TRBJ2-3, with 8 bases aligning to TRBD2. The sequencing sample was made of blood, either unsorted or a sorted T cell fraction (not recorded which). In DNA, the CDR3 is TGTGCCAGCTTCCCTCCGGGGGGGTCCACGCAGTATTTT. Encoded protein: CASFPPGGSTQYF.